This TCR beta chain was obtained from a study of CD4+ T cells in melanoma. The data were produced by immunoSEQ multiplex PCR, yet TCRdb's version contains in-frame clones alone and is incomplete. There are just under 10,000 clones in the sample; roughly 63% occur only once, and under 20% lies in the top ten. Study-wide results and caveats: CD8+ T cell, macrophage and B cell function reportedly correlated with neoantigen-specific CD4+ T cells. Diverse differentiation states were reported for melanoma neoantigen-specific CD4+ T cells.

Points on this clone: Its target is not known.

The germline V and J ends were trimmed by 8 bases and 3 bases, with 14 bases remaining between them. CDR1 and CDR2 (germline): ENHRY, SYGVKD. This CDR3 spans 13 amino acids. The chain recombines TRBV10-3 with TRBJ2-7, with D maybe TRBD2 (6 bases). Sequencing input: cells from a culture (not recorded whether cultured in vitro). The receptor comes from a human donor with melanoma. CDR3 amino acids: CAIGTGGFYEQYF. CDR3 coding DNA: TGTGCCATCGGGACTGGGGGGTTCTACGAGCAGTACTTC.